This T cell receptor beta chain is from a study of monozygotic twins with cystic fibrosis. Deletions cut 5 bases from V and 0 bases from J, with 17 bases between. This CDR3 has 16 amino acids. Germline V gene data show CDR1 as SGHTA and CDR2 as FQGNSA. This table comes from immunoSEQ multiplex PCR, and its TCRdb copy is limited to in-frame clones, with some not included. The sample records fewer than 15,000 clones, approximately 98% being singletons. The source is a girl aged 2-10 years with cystic fibrosis. Sequenced sample: blood. The chain recombines TRBV7-2 with TRBJ2-7; TRBD2 is a possible D gene (5 bases). For the CDR3, the DNA is TGTGCCAGCAGCCCTGGACTGGGTTTAGGCTCCTACGAGCAGTACTTC. Protein product: CASSPGLGLGSYEQYF. Variable domain in full (rest from reference TRBV7-2 and TRBJ2-7): GAGVSQSPSNKVTEKGKDVELRCDPISGHTALYWYRQSLGQGLEFLIYFQGNSAPDKSGLPSDRFSAERTGGSVSTLTIQRTQQEDSAVYLCASSPGLGLGSYEQYFGPGTRLTVT.